This is a list of T cell receptor beta chains from one sample in a study of cytomegalovirus exposure and HLA in healthy donors. Libraries were prepared by immunoSEQ multiplex PCR; TCRdb keeps only in-frame clonotypes and omits some of them. There are approximately 240,000 clones in the sample; almost 85% occur only once, and more than 0.5% lies in the top ten. Sequencing used PBMCs. The receptors were gathered from a woman between 40 and 50 years old in good health and CMV-seronegative. The CDR3 runs from the conserved cysteine through the conserved F or W.

cdr3_length v_call cdr3_aa
14 TRBV18 CASSPSGSRQPQHF
16 TRBV10-3 CAISEFPAGTNTEAFF
15 TRBV9 CASSESGATQQPQHF
12 TRBV19 CASSIQVNTQYF
12 TRBV7-2 CASSLPPDEQFF
17 TRBV27 CASSLSLTGANTGELFF
14 TRBV7-3 CASSLTSGGNEQFF
17 TRBV7-9 CASSSGLAGGDQETQYF
17 TRBV5-1 CASSLGPQGPNTGELFF
15 TRBV4-1 CASSQGRTAQETQYF
16 TRBV28 CASSFIQGALTYGYTF
15 TRBV7-9 CAGTPGASNTGELFF
11 TRBV20-1 CSATSDRQQFF
15 TRBV19 CASSTDSGGANEQYF
15 TRBV15 CATRLDRNGRAEAFF
18 TRBV6-4 CASRRAGGPTTAIETQYF
15 TRBV25-1 CASSAFSGGTDTQYF
13 TRBV7-2 CASKVTGAETQYF
13 TRBV4-3 CASSQESGIEAFF
15 TRBV7-3 CASSRSASGGDTQYF
16 TRBV5-6 CASSLSTWGGEETQYF
16 TRBV7-8 CASSLRPGQAYNEQFF
15 TRBV4-1 CASSQEQTRGQPQHF